A selection of T cell receptor beta chains follows, all from one sample in a study of cytomegalovirus exposure and HLA in healthy donors. Some clones are missing from TCRdb's copy, which holds only in-frame ones; the method was immunoSEQ multiplex PCR. The sample has tens of thousands of clones, about 80% seen once. Specimen: PBMCs. The receptors were gathered from a woman aged 35 to 49 in good health and CMV-seropositive. Both conserved end residues are part of each CDR3. The order of the fields is clone size, D gene, V gene, J gene, CDR3 protein, CDR3 DNA. A D gene is named only where the DNA matches it firmly. The size of a clone is reported for some rows only, either as once, few or many, or as a class for expanded clones.

clone size: -
D gene: -
V gene: TRBV19
J gene: TRBJ1-4
CDR3 protein: CASSVTYRATNEKLFF
CDR3 DNA: TGTGCCAGTAGTGTCACCTACCGAGCAACTAATGAAAAACTGTTTTTT

clone size: -
D gene: -
V gene: TRBV30
J gene: TRBJ1-2
CDR3 protein: CAWATGYDGYTF
CDR3 DNA: TGTGCCTGGGCTACAGGGTATGATGGCTACACCTTC

clone size: -
D gene: -
V gene: TRBV10-1
J gene: TRBJ2-4
CDR3 protein: CASSATGGIYIQYF
CDR3 DNA: TGCGCCAGCAGTGCAACAGGCGGGATCTACATTCAGTACTTC

clone size: once
D gene: -
V gene: TRBV2
J gene: TRBJ2-2
CDR3 protein: CASTTQGSSTGELFF
CDR3 DNA: TGTGCCAGCACCACACAGGGCAGTTCCACCGGGGAGCTGTTTTTT

clone size: few
D gene: TRBD2
V gene: TRBV7-9
J gene: TRBJ2-3
CDR3 protein: CASSEHRGGVSGDTQYF
CDR3 DNA: TGTGCCAGCAGCGAACATCGCGGGGGGGTCTCTGGGGATACGCAGTATTTT

clone size: -
D gene: TRBD2
V gene: TRBV29-1
J gene: TRBJ2-1
CDR3 protein: CSVWSGGPNEQFF
CDR3 DNA: TGCAGCGTTTGGTCGGGGGGGCCAAATGAGCAGTTCTTC

clone size: few
D gene: TRBD2
V gene: TRBV2
J gene: TRBJ2-7
CDR3 protein: CASSEGAGGYEQYF
CDR3 DNA: TGTGCCAGCAGTGAGGGAGCGGGGGGATACGAGCAGTACTTC

clone size: -
D gene: -
V gene: TRBV25-1
J gene: TRBJ2-3
CDR3 protein: CASTESARSTQYF
CDR3 DNA: TGTGCCAGCACGGAATCAGCGCGTTCTACGCAGTATTTT

clone size: few
D gene: -
V gene: TRBV5-8
J gene: TRBJ1-2
CDR3 protein: CASSLGGSYYGYTF
CDR3 DNA: TGTGCCAGCAGCTTGGGAGGGTCCTACTATGGCTACACCTTC

clone size: -
D gene: TRBD2
V gene: TRBV6-6
J gene: TRBJ2-5
CDR3 protein: CASSYQGLARSETQYF
CDR3 DNA: TGTGCCAGCAGTTACCAGGGACTAGCCCGGTCGGAGACCCAGTACTTC

clone size: -
D gene: -
V gene: TRBV9
J gene: TRBJ1-2
CDR3 protein: CASSAPRYEGRQGSYGYTF
CDR3 DNA: TGTGCCAGCAGCGCCCCGAGATATGAGGGGCGGCAGGGGTCCTATGGCTACACCTTC

clone size: few
D gene: -
V gene: TRBV7-3
J gene: TRBJ2-2
CDR3 protein: CASSRDKSSGELFF
CDR3 DNA: TGTGCCAGCAGCCGGGACAAGAGCTCCGGGGAGCTGTTTTTT

clone size: -
D gene: TRBD1
V gene: TRBV18
J gene: TRBJ1-5
CDR3 protein: CASSPGQGVIQPQHF
CDR3 DNA: TGTGCCAGCTCACCGGGACAGGGAGTAATTCAGCCCCAGCATTTT

clone size: few
D gene: -
V gene: TRBV2
J gene: TRBJ1-1
CDR3 protein: CARGREGTEAFF
CDR3 DNA: TGTGCCCGAGGGAGAGAGGGAACTGAAGCTTTCTTT

clone size: -
D gene: -
V gene: TRBV19
J gene: TRBJ2-3
CDR3 protein: CASSGGGEPTQYF
CDR3 DNA: TGTGCCAGTAGCGGTGGAGGGGAGCCAACGCAGTATTTT

clone size: -
D gene: TRBD1
V gene: TRBV5-4
J gene: TRBJ2-7
CDR3 protein: CASSPDRSYEQYF
CDR3 DNA: TGTGCCAGCAGCCCGGACAGGTCCTACGAGCAGTACTTC

clone size: -
D gene: -
V gene: TRBV19
J gene: TRBJ2-1
CDR3 protein: CASSPLTGTYNEQFF
CDR3 DNA: TGTGCCAGTAGTCCCCTTACAGGGACATACAATGAGCAGTTCTTC

clone size: -
D gene: -
V gene: TRBV7-8
J gene: TRBJ1-1
CDR3 protein: CASSPDGGYDTEAFF
CDR3 DNA: TGTGCCAGCAGCCCGGATGGGGGGTACGACACTGAAGCTTTCTTT

clone size: once
D gene: -
V gene: TRBV5-4
J gene: TRBJ1-2
CDR3 protein: CASRPTTAYYGYTF
CDR3 DNA: TGTGCCAGCAGACCTACCACTGCGTACTATGGCTACACCTTC

clone size: -
D gene: -
V gene: TRBV4-3
J gene: TRBJ1-2
CDR3 protein: CASSLGAGYTF
CDR3 DNA: TGCGCCAGCAGCCTAGGGGCGGGCTACACCTTC

clone size: few
D gene: TRBD2
V gene: TRBV7-2
J gene: TRBJ2-3
CDR3 protein: CASRPFAGGPGDTQYF
CDR3 DNA: TGTGCCAGCAGGCCTTTTGCGGGGGGGCCGGGTGATACGCAGTATTTT

clone size: -
D gene: -
V gene: TRBV2
J gene: TRBJ2-7
CDR3 protein: CASGSSYEQYF
CDR3 DNA: TGTGCCAGCGGCAGCTCCTACGAGCAGTACTTC

clone size: -
D gene: TRBD1
V gene: TRBV7-6
J gene: TRBJ1-3
CDR3 protein: CASSLRTGRGNTIYF
CDR3 DNA: TGTGCCAGCAGCCTACGGACAGGCCGTGGAAACACCATATATTTT

clone size: -
D gene: TRBD2
V gene: TRBV9
J gene: TRBJ2-5
CDR3 protein: CASSVARLAGGTETQYF
CDR3 DNA: TGTGCCAGCAGCGTAGCTAGGCTAGCGGGGGGCACGGAGACCCAGTACTTC

clone size: -
D gene: TRBD1
V gene: TRBV5-4
J gene: TRBJ2-7
CDR3 protein: CASSGGTGYSYEQYF
CDR3 DNA: TGTGCCAGCAGCGGGGGGACAGGGTACTCCTACGAGCAGTACTTC

clone size: few
D gene: -
V gene: TRBV7-9
J gene: TRBJ1-2
CDR3 protein: CASTPKGDTANYGYTF
CDR3 DNA: TGTGCCAGCACTCCAAAAGGGGACACAGCTAACTATGGCTACACCTTC

clone size: -
D gene: TRBD1
V gene: TRBV19
J gene: TRBJ2-3
CDR3 protein: CASSPRDRVEGTDTQYF
CDR3 DNA: TGTGCCAGTAGTCCCCGGGACAGGGTAGAGGGCACAGATACGCAGTATTTT

clone size: -
D gene: TRBD1
V gene: TRBV5-4
J gene: TRBJ2-7
CDR3 protein: CASRVTGPESTEQYF
CDR3 DNA: TGTGCCAGCAGAGTGACAGGGCCTGAGTCCACCGAGCAGTACTTC

clone size: once
D gene: TRBD1
V gene: TRBV30
J gene: TRBJ1-4
CDR3 protein: CAVPGQGNEKLFF
CDR3 DNA: TGTGCCGTCCCGGGACAGGGTAACGAAAAACTGTTTTTT

clone size: -
D gene: -
V gene: TRBV7-9
J gene: TRBJ2-3
CDR3 protein: CASSSAPPRGADTQYF
CDR3 DNA: TGTGCCAGCAGCTCAGCCCCTCCCAGGGGGGCAGATACGCAGTATTTT

clone size: -
D gene: -
V gene: TRBV30
J gene: TRBJ1-5
CDR3 protein: CAWSPTLIRGGSNQPQHF
CDR3 DNA: TGTGCCTGGAGCCCGACTCTTATTAGGGGGGGCTCGAATCAGCCCCAGCATTTT

clone size: -
D gene: -
V gene: TRBV20-1
J gene: TRBJ1-3
CDR3 protein: CRAQHGNTIYF
CDR3 DNA: TGCAGGGCACAGCACGGAAACACCATATATTTT

clone size: -
D gene: TRBD1
V gene: TRBV27
J gene: TRBJ1-2
CDR3 protein: CASSHTGVYGYTF
CDR3 DNA: TGTGCCAGCAGCCACACAGGGGTCTATGGCTACACCTTC

clone size: -
D gene: -
V gene: TRBV4-3
J gene: TRBJ2-3
CDR3 protein: CASSQDQTDTQYF
CDR3 DNA: TGCGCCAGCAGCCAAGATCAAACAGATACGCAGTATTTT

clone size: once
D gene: -
V gene: TRBV10-2
J gene: TRBJ1-2
CDR3 protein: CATSGTVPNYGYTF
CDR3 DNA: TGCGCCACCAGTGGAACAGTTCCTAACTATGGCTACACCTTC

clone size: -
D gene: -
V gene: TRBV7-9
J gene: TRBJ2-7
CDR3 protein: CASSSRSGTYEQYF
CDR3 DNA: TGTGCCAGCAGCTCCCGGAGCGGTACCTACGAGCAGTACTTC

clone size: -
D gene: -
V gene: TRBV10-3
J gene: TRBJ1-1
CDR3 protein: CAISEPTSGEGSEAFF
CDR3 DNA: TGTGCCATCAGTGAGCCGACCTCAGGGGAGGGTTCTGAAGCTTTCTTT

clone size: once
D gene: -
V gene: TRBV2
J gene: TRBJ2-7
CDR3 protein: CASRAGSSYEQYF
CDR3 DNA: TGTGCCAGCAGAGCCGGGTCATCCTACGAGCAGTACTTC

clone size: -
D gene: TRBD2
V gene: TRBV6-5
J gene: TRBJ2-7
CDR3 protein: CASISGGSYEQYF
CDR3 DNA: TGTGCCAGCATAAGCGGGGGCTCCTACGAGCAGTACTTC

clone size: -
D gene: -
V gene: TRBV4-1
J gene: TRBJ1-4
CDR3 protein: CASSQERGGLDEKLFF
CDR3 DNA: TGCGCCAGCAGCCAAGAACGGGGGGGCCTCGATGAAAAACTGTTTTTT

clone size: -
D gene: -
V gene: TRBV15
J gene: TRBJ1-3
CDR3 protein: CATSRESGLNTIYF
CDR3 DNA: TGTGCCACCAGCAGAGAATCGGGGTTAAACACCATATATTTT

clone size: few
D gene: -
V gene: TRBV6-1
J gene: TRBJ1-1
CDR3 protein: CASSEAGQTEAFF
CDR3 DNA: TGTGCCAGCAGTGAGGCGGGGCAGACTGAAGCTTTCTTT

clone size: few
D gene: -
V gene: TRBV5-5
J gene: TRBJ2-3
CDR3 protein: CASSLEGRWGTQYF
CDR3 DNA: TGTGCCAGCAGCTTGGAGGGGCGGTGGGGTACGCAGTATTTT

clone size: few
D gene: -
V gene: TRBV4-3
J gene: TRBJ2-2
CDR3 protein: CASSQVGRGELFF
CDR3 DNA: TGCGCCAGCAGCCAAGTGGGCCGCGGGGAGCTGTTTTTT

clone size: -
D gene: TRBD1
V gene: TRBV30
J gene: TRBJ1-2
CDR3 protein: CAWTDRVNYGYTF
CDR3 DNA: TGTGCCTGGACAGACAGGGTGAACTATGGCTACACCTTC

clone size: -
D gene: TRBD1
V gene: TRBV6-5
J gene: TRBJ1-6
CDR3 protein: CASSTGGSYSPLHF
CDR3 DNA: TGTGCCAGCAGTACAGGGGGCAGTTATTCACCCCTCCACTTT

clone size: -
D gene: TRBD2
V gene: TRBV5-1
J gene: TRBJ2-3
CDR3 protein: CASSFGGAPTDTQYF
CDR3 DNA: TGCGCCAGCAGCTTCGGGGGGGCCCCCACAGATACGCAGTATTTT

clone size: -
D gene: TRBD2
V gene: TRBV4-2
J gene: TRBJ2-7
CDR3 protein: CASSQGLAASTYEQYF
CDR3 DNA: TGTGCCAGCAGCCAGGGACTAGCGGCCTCTACGTACGAGCAGTACTTC

clone size: -
D gene: -
V gene: TRBV6-1
J gene: TRBJ2-2
CDR3 protein: CASSIIGANTGELFF
CDR3 DNA: TGTGCCAGCAGTATAATCGGGGCGAACACCGGGGAGCTGTTTTTT

clone size: -
D gene: TRBD1
V gene: TRBV6-1
J gene: TRBJ1-5
CDR3 protein: CASREQGRYSNQPQHF
CDR3 DNA: TGTGCCAGCAGGGAACAGGGGCGATATAGCAATCAGCCCCAGCATTTT

clone size: -
D gene: TRBD2
V gene: TRBV2
J gene: TRBJ2-7
CDR3 protein: CASSETSGGYEQYF
CDR3 DNA: TGTGCCAGCAGTGAGACTAGCGGGGGGTACGAGCAGTACTTC

clone size: -
D gene: -
V gene: TRBV6-5
J gene: TRBJ2-4
CDR3 protein: CASSYSTGAKNIQYF
CDR3 DNA: TGTGCCAGCAGTTACTCGACCGGGGCCAAAAACATTCAGTACTTC

clone size: -
D gene: -
V gene: TRBV20-1
J gene: TRBJ1-1
CDR3 protein: CSASPTREAFF
CDR3 DNA: TGCAGTGCTAGTCCCACCAGAGAAGCTTTCTTT

clone size: -
D gene: -
V gene: TRBV5-1
J gene: TRBJ1-1
CDR3 protein: CASSLALGGLGAEAFF
CDR3 DNA: TGCGCCAGCAGCTTGGCCCTTGGCGGTCTCGGCGCTGAAGCTTTCTTT

clone size: -
D gene: -
V gene: TRBV5-1
J gene: TRBJ1-1
CDR3 protein: CASSLMGANTEAFF
CDR3 DNA: TGCGCCAGCAGCCTTATGGGGGCGAACACTGAAGCTTTCTTT

clone size: once
D gene: -
V gene: TRBV5-6
J gene: TRBJ1-2
CDR3 protein: CASSLVGVGNYGYTF
CDR3 DNA: TGTGCCAGCAGCTTGGTAGGGGTCGGTAACTATGGCTACACCTTC

clone size: -
D gene: -
V gene: TRBV21-1
J gene: TRBJ2-1
CDR3 protein: CASDPDRERYNEQFF
CDR3 DNA: TGTGCCAGCGACCCCGACAGGGAGAGATACAATGAGCAGTTCTTC

clone size: -
D gene: -
V gene: TRBV13
J gene: TRBJ2-1
CDR3 protein: CASSRREDPYPLFF
CDR3 DNA: TGTGCCAGCAGCCGAAGGGAGGACCCGTATCCGCTGTTCTTC

clone size: -
D gene: -
V gene: TRBV5-1
J gene: TRBJ1-4
CDR3 protein: CASSAPGDEKLFF
CDR3 DNA: TGCGCCTCCTCGGCCCCCGGGGATGAAAAACTGTTTTTT